This TCR beta chain was documented in a study of CD8 T cells in Susac syndrome. An amount of RNA that ranged from about 0.45 to 1 ug was reverse transcribed with random hexamers. TCRdb analysed the immunoSEQ multiplex PCR reads with MiXCR anew, one entry per CDR3 protein. The data hold approximately 110,000 distinct CDR3 sequences, with just over 90% observed a single time. TEMRA cells were FACS-enriched and CD8+ and CD4+ T cells negatively isolated. Specimen: CD8+ T cells from PBMCs. This receptor was obtained from a human donor with multiple sclerosis.

CDR3 in DNA: TGTGCCAGCAGCTTAGGCAGGCAGACCTACGAGCAGTACTTC. The encoded protein is CASSLGRQTYEQYF. This chain connects TRBV5-6 to TRBJ2-7; D not certain. Germline V CDR1 and CDR2: SGHDT, YYEEEE. The ends were cut back, 2 bases at V and 2 bases at J, with 11 bases in the middle. This CDR3 spans 14 amino acids. The complete variable domain, with remaining parts taken from reference TRBV5-6 and TRBJ2-7, reads DAGVTQSPTHLIKTRGQQVTLRCSPKSGHDTVSWYQQALGQGPQFIFQYYEEEERQRGNFPDRFSGHQFPNYSSELNVNALLLGDSALYLCASSLGRQTYEQYFGPGTRLTVT.